A single T cell receptor beta chain is shown here with its context. Its target is not known. Treatment reported: approximately nine-day PBMC culture with coronavirus spike peptide pools or control peptides (ViraFEST assay). Gathered ahead of the COVID-19 pandemic (2011-2018) were the CD4+ T cells of the unexposed donor. This entry belongs to a study of vaccination and CD4 T cells after COVID-19. The CDR3 extends over 14 amino acids. Germline CDR1 is DFQATT and CDR2 is SNEGSKA (reference sequence). V was clipped by 6 bases and J by 8 bases; unmatched bases: 11. Scientists ran DNA taken from cultured CD4+ T cells through the Oncomine TCR Beta short-read assay for sequencing. Cultured CD4+ T cells were the source of extracted genomic DNA. One entry per CDR3 protein results from TCRdb running MiXCR on the PCR reads. The table includes about 6,900 distinct CDR3 sequences, more than 30% detected once.

The clonotype was recovered from a human donor in good health. The chain combines TRBV20-1 with TRBJ1-4; 8 positions match TRBD1. The sample taken for sequencing was CD4+ T cells from blood, cultured in vitro. CDR3: CSATSDREGEKLFF. The CDR3 DNA sequence: TGCAGTGCAACTTCGGACAGGGAAGGGGAAAAACTGTTTTTT.